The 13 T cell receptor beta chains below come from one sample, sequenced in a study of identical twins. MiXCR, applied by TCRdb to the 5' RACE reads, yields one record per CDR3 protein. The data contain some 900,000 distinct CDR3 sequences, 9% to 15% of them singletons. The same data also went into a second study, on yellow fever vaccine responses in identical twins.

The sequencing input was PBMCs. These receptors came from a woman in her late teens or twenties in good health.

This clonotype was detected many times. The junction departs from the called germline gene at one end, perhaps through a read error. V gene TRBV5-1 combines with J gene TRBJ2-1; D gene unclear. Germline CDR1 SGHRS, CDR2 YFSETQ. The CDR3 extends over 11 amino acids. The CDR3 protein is CASSLHNEQFF. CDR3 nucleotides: TGTGCCAGCAGTTTACACAATGAGCAGTTCTTC.

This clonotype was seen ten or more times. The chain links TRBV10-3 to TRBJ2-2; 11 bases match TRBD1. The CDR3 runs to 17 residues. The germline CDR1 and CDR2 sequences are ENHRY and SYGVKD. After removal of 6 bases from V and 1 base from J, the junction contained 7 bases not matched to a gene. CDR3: CAIRVGQGALNTGELFF. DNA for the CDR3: TGTGCCATCAGGGTCGGACAGGGGGCATTGAACACCGGGGAGCTGTTTTTT.

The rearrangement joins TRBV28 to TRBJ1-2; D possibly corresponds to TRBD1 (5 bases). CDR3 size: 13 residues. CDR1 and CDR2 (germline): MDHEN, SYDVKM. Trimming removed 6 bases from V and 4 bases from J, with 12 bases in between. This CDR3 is CASSPWGSYGYTF. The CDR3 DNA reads TGTGCCAGCAGCCCGTGGGGCAGCTATGGCTACACCTTC.

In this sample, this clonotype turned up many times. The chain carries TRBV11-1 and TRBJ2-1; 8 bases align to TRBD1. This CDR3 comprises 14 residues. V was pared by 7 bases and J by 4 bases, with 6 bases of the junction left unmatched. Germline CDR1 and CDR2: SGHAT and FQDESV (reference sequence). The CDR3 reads CASTQDRVYNEQFF. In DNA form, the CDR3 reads TGTGCCAGCACACAGGACAGGGTTTACAATGAGCAGTTCTTC.

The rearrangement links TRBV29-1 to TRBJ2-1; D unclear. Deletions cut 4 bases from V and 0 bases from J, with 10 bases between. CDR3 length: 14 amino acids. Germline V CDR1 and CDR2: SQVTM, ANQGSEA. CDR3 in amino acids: CSVASESSYNEQFF. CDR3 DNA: TGCAGCGTTGCCTCGGAGAGCTCCTACAATGAGCAGTTCTTC.

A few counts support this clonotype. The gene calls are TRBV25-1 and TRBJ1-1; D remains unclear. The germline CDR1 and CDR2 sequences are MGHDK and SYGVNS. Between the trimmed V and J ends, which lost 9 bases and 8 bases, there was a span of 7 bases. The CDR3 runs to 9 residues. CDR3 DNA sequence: TGTGCCAGAAGGCGAGAAGCTTTCTTT. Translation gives CARRREAFF.

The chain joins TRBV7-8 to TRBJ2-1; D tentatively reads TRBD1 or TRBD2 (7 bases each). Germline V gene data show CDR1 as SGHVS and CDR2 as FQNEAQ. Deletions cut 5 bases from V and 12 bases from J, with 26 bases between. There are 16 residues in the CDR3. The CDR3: CASSPGGGTAALGQFF. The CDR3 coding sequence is TGTGCCAGCAGCCCTGGGGGGGGGACAGCCGCCTTGGGGCAGTTCTTC. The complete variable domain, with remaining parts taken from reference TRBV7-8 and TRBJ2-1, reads GAGVSQSPRYKVAKRGQDVALRCDPISGHVSLFWYQQALGQGPEFLTYFQNEAQLDKSGLPSDRFFAERPEGSVSTLKIQRTQQEDSAVYLCASSPGGGTAALGQFFGPGTRLTVL.

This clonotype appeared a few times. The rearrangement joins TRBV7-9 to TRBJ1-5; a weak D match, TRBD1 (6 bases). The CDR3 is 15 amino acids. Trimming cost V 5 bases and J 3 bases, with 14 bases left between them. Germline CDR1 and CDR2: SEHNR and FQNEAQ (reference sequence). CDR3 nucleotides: TGTGCCAGCAGCCAGGACAGTGAACCCAATCAGCCCCAGCATTTT. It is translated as CASSQDSEPNQPQHF.

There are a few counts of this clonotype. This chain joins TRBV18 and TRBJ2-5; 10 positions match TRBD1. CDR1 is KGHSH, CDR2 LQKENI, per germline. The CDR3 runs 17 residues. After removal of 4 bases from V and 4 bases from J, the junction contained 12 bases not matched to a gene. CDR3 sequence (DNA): TGTGCCAGCTCACTACGAGGGAGCGGGACAGGGGTAGAGACCCAGTACTTC. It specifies CASSLRGSGTGVETQYF.

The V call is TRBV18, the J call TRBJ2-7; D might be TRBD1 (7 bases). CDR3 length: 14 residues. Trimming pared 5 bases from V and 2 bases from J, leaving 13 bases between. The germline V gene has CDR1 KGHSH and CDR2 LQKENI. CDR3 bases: TGTGCCAGCTCAACGACAGGGAGGCCCTACGAGCAGTACTTC. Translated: CASSTTGRPYEQYF.

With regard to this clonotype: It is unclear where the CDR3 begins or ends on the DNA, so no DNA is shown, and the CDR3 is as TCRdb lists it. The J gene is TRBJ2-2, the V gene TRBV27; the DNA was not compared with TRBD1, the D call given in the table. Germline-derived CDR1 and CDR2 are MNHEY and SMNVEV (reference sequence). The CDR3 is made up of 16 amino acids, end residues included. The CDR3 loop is CASSPDRTGTGELFFF.

The CDR3 protein is CATSRDLGGIYTEAFF. CDR3 in DNA: TGTGCCACCAGCAGAGATCTTGGGGGGATTTACACTGAAGCTTTCTTT. The chain carries TRBV15 and TRBJ1-1; maybe TRBD1 (5 bases). Trimming removed 0 bases at V and 3 bases at J, with 14 bases between. This CDR3 spans 16 amino acids. The germline CDR1 and CDR2 sequences are LNHNV and YYDKDF (reference sequence).

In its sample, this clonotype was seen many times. In DNA, the CDR3 is TGTGCCAGCAGTTACTCTGGGTCTGGGGAGACCCAGTACTTC. It yields the protein CASSYSGSGETQYF. V and J are TRBV6-5 and TRBJ2-5; no clear D gene. There are 14 residues in the CDR3. Looked up from germline, CDR1 is MNHEY and CDR2 is SVGAGI. Trimming cost V 0 bases and J 5 bases, with 10 bases left between them.